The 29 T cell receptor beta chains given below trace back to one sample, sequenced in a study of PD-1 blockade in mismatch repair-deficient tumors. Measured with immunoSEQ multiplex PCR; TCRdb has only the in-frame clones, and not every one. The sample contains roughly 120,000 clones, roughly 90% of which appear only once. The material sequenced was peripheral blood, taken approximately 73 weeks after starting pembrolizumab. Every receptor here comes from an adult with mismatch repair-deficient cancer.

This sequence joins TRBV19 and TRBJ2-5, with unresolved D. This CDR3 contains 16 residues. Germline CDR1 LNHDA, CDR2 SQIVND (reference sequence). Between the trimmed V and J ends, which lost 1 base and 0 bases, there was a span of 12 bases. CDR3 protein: CASSIVHTTYQETQYF. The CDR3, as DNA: TGTGCCAGTAGTATAGTTCACACTACGTACCAAGAGACCCAGTACTTC.

The CDR3 coding sequence is TGTGCCAGCAGCCCCGGGGCCTCTGGGGCCAACGTCCTGACTTTC. Protein: CASSPGASGANVLTF. This chain uses TRBV27 with TRBJ2-6, with D perhaps being TRBD1 or TRBD2 (5 bases each). The CDR3 totals 15 residues. Germline assignment: CDR1 MNHEY and CDR2 SMNVEV (reference sequence). V lost 6 bases and J lost 0, with 9 bases in between.

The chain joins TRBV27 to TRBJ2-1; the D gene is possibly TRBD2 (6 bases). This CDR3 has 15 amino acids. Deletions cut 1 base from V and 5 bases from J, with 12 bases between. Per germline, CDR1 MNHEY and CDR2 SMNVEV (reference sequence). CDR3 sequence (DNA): TGTGCCAGCAGTTTATTTCCGGGAGTGGACAATGAGCAGTTCTTC. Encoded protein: CASSLFPGVDNEQFF.

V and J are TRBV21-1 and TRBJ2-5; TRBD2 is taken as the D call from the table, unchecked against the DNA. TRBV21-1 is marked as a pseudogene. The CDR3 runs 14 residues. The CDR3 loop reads CASREAGAGETQYF. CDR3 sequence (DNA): TGTGCCAGCAGGGAAGCGGGTGCTGGCGAGACCCAGTACTTC.

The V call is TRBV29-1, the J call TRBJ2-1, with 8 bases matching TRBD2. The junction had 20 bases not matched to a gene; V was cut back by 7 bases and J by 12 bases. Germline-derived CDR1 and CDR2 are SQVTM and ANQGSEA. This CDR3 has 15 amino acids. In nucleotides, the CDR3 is TGCAGCGCCTGGACTGCCGGGACTAGTGGTATGGCGCAGTTCTTC. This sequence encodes CSAWTAGTSGMAQFF.

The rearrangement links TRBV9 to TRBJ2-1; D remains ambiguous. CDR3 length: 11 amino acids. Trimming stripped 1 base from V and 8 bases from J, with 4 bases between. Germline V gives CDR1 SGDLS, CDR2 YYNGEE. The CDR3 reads CASSVSDEQFF. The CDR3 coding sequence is TGTGCCAGCAGCGTATCGGATGAGCAGTTCTTC. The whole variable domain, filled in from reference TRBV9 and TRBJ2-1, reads DSGVTQTPKHLITATGQRVTLRCSPRSGDLSVYWYQQSLDQGLQFLIQYYNGEERAKGNILERFSAQQFPDLHSELNLSSLELGDSALYFCASSVSDEQFFGPGTRLTVL.

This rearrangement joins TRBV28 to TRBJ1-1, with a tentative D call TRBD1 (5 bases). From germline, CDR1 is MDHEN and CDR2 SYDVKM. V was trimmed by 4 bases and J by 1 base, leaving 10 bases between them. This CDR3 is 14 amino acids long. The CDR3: CASSSGLGNTEAFF. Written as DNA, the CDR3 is TGTGCCAGCAGTTCAGGGCTGGGGAACACTGAAGCTTTCTTT.

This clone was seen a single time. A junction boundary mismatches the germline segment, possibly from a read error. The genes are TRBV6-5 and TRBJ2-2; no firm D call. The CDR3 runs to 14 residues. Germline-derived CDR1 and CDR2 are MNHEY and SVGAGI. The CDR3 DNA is TGCGCCAGCAGTGAGTCTGCGGAGCCTGGGGAGCTGTTTTTT. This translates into CASSESAEPGELFF.

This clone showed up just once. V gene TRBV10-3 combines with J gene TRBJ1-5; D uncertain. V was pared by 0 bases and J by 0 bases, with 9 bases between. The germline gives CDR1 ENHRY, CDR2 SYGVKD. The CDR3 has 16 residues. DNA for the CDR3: TGTGCCATCAGTGAGTCAGTGGAAAGTAGCAATCAGCCCCAGCATTTT. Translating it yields CAISESVESSNQPQHF.

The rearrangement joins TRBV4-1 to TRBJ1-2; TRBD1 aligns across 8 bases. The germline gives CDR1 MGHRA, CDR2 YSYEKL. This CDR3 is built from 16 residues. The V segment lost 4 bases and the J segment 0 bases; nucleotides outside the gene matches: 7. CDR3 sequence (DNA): TGCGCCAGCAGCCGGAACCCGGGACAGGCTAACTATGGCTACACCTTC. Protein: CASSRNPGQANYGYTF.

CDR3 DNA: TGTGCCACCAGCGCCGACGGGACCGGGAGTCAGCCCCAGCATTTT. Translation: CATSADGTGSQPQHF. The chain recombines TRBV15 with TRBJ1-5, with TRBD1 as a possible D gene (5 bases). CDR1 and CDR2 from the germline V gene are LNHNV and YYDKDF (reference sequence). Trimming stripped 5 bases from V and 6 bases from J, with 17 bases between. The CDR3 sequence is 15 residues long.

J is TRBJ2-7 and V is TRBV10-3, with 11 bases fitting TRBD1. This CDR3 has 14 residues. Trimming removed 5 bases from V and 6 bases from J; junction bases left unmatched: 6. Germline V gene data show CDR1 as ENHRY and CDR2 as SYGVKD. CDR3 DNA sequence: TGTGCCATCAGTAGGGGACAGGGGGTGATCGAGCAGTACTTC. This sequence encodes CAISRGQGVIEQYF.

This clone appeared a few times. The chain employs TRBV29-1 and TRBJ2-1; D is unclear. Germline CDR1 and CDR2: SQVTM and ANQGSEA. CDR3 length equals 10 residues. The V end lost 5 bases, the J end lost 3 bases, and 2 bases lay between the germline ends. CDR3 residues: CSVYYNEQFF. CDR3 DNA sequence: TGCAGCGTTTACTACAATGAGCAGTTCTTC.

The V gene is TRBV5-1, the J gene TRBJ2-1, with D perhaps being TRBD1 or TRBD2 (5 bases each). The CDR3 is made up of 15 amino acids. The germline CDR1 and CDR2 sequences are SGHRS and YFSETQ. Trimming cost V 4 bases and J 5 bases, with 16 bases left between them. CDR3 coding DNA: TGCGCCAGCAGCGGGCCCGGGGCCCCTAACAATGAGCAGTTCTTC. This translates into CASSGPGAPNNEQFF.

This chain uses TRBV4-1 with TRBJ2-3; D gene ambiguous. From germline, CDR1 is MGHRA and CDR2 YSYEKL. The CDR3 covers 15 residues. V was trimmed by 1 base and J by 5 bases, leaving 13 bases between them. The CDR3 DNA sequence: TGCGCCAGCAGCCAAGTTCGCCGAAGTAAAGATACGCAGTATTTT. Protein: CASSQVRRSKDTQYF.

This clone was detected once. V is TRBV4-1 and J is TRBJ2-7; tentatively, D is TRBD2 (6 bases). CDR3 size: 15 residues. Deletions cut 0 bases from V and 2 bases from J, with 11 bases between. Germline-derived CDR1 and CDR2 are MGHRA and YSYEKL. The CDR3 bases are TGCGCCAGCAGCCAAGATGACCGGGAGCCCTACGAGCAGTACTTC. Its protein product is CASSQDDREPYEQYF.

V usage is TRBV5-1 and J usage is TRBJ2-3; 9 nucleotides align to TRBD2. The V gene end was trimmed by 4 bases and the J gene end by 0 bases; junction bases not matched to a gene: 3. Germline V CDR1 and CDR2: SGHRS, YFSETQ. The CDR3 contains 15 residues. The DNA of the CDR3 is TGCGCCAGCAGCCCAGGGACTAGCAGCACAGATACGCAGTATTTT. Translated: CASSPGTSSTDTQYF.

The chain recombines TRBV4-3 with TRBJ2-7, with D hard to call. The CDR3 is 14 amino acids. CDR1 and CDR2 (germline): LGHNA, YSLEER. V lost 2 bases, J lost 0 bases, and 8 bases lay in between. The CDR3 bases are TGCGCCAGCAGCCAAAGTGTGGGCTCCTACGAGCAGTACTTC. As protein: CASSQSVGSYEQYF.

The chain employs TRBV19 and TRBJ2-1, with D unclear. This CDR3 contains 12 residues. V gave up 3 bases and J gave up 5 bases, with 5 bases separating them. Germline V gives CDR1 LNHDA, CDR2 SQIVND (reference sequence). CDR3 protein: CASSIPNNEQFF. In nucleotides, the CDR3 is TGTGCCAGTAGTATTCCCAACAATGAGCAGTTCTTC.

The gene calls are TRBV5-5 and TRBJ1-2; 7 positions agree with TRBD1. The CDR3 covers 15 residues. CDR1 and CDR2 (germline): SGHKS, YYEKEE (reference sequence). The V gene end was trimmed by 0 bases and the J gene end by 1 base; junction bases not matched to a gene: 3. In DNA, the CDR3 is TGTGCCAGCAGCTTGGAACAGGGGAATAACTATGGCTACACCTTC. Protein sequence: CASSLEQGNNYGYTF.

The CDR3 region has the DNA TGTGCCAGCAGTGACAGGGCCTGGCTATTCTTC. It translates to CASSDRAWLFF. The V call is TRBV2, the J call TRBJ2-1, with a possible D match to TRBD1 (5 bases). The CDR3 totals 11 residues. V lost 3 bases, J lost 16 bases, and 13 bases lay in between. In germline, CDR1 is SNHLY, CDR2 FYNNEI. The variable domain in full, completed from reference TRBV2 and TRBJ2-1, reads EPEVTQTPSHQVTQMGQEVILRCVPISNHLYFYWYRQILGQKVEFLVSFYNNEISEKSEIFDDQFSVERPDGSNFTLKIRSTKLEDSAMYFCASSDRAWLFFGPGTRLTVL.

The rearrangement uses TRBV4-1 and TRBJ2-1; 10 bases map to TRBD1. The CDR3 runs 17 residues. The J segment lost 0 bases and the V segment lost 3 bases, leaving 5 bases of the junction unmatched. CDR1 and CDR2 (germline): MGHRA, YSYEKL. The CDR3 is CASSHPGQGSSYNEQFF. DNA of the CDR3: TGCGCCAGCAGCCATCCGGGACAGGGGAGCTCCTACAATGAGCAGTTCTTC.

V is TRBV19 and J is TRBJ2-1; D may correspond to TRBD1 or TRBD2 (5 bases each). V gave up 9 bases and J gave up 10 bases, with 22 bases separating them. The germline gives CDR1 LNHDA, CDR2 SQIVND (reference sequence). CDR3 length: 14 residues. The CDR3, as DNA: TGTGCCAGCACCGGCCTTAGGGGAGACCGAGAGCAGTTCTTC. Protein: CASTGLRGDREQFF.

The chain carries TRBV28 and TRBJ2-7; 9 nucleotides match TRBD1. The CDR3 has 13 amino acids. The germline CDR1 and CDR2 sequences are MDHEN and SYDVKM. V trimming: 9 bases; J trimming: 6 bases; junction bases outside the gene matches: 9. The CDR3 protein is CASTGTGSGEQYF. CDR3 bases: TGTGCCAGTACCGGGACAGGGTCAGGCGAGCAGTACTTC.

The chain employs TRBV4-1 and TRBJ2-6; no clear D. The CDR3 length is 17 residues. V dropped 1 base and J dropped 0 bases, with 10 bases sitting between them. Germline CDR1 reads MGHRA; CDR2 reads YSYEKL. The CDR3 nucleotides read TGCGCCAGCAGCCAAGGGGCAGTCCCCTCTGGGGCCAACGTCCTGACTTTC. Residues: CASSQGAVPSGANVLTF.

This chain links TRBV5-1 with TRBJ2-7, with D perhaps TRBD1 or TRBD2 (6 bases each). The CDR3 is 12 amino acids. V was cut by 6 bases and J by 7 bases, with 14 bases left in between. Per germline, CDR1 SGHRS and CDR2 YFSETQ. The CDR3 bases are TGCGCCAGCACCCTGGGGGGCGGGGAGCAGTACTTC. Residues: CASTLGGGEQYF.

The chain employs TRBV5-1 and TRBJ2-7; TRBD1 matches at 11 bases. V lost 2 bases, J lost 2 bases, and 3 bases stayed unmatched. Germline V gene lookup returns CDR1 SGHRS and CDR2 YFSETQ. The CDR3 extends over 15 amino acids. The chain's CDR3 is CASSFRTGGTYEQYF. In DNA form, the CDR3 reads TGCGCCAGCAGCTTTAGGACAGGGGGCACCTACGAGCAGTACTTC.

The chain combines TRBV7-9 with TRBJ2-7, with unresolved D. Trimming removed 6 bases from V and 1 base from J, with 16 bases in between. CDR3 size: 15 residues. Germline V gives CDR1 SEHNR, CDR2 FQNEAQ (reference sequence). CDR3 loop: CASSSRARPSYEQYF. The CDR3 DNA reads TGTGCCAGCAGTAGCCGCGCACGACCTTCCTACGAGCAGTACTTC.

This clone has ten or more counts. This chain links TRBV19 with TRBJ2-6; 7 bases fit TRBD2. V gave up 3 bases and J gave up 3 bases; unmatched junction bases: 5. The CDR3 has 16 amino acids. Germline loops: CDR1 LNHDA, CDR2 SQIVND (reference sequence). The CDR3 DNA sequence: TGTGCCAGTAGTATCCAGGGCGGGAGTGGGGCCAACGTCCTGACTTTC. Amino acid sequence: CASSIQGGSGANVLTF.